This T cell receptor (beta chain) was recorded in a study of CD8 T cells in ankylosing spondylitis. TCRdb used MiXCR to reprocess the 5' RACE reads, holding one entry per CDR3 protein. The sample contains approximately 350,000 distinct CDR3 sequences, approximately 22% of which appear only once. V was pared by 1 base and J by 3 bases, with 3 bases of the junction left unmatched. The CDR3 spans 15 residues. Germline CDR1 and CDR2: GTSNPN and SVGIG (reference sequence). What was sequenced was blood, either unsorted or a sorted T cell fraction (not recorded which). This TCR was recovered from a male donor with ankylosing spondylitis or in good health (not recorded which). This chain uses TRBV30 with TRBJ2-7, with 13 bases fitting TRBD2. The CDR3 is CAWSGLAGGLYEQYF. In DNA form, the CDR3 reads TGTGCCTGGAGTGGACTAGCGGGGGGACTCTACGAGCAGTACTTC.